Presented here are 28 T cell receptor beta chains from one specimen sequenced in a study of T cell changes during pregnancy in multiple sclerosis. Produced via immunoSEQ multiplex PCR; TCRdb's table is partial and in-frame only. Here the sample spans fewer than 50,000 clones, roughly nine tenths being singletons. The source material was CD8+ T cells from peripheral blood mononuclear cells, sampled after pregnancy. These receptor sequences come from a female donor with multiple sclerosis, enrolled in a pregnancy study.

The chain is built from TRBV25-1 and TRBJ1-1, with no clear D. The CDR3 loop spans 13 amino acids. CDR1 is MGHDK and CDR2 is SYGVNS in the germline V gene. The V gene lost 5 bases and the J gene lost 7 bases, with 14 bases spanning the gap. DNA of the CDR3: TGTGCCAGCAGTACCCCCAGGCACCTTGAAGCTTTCTTT. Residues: CASSTPRHLEAFF.

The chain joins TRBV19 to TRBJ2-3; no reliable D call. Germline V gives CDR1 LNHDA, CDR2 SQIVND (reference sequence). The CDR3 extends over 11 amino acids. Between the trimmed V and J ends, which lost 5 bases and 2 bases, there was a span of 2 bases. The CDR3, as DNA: TGTGCCAGTAGTTACACAGATACGCAGTATTTT. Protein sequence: CASSYTDTQYF.

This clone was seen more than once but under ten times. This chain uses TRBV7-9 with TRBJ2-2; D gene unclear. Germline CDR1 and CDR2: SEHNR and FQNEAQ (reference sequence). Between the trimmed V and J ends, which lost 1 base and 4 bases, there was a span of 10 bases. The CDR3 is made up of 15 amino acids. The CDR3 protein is CASSLDGVSTGELFF. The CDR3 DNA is TGTGCCAGCAGCTTAGATGGAGTAAGCACCGGGGAGCTGTTTTTT.

The CDR3: CASSNWEAPGDTQYF. As DNA, the CDR3 is TGTGCCAGCTCCAACTGGGAGGCCCCGGGAGATACGCAGTATTTT. This chain connects TRBV27 to TRBJ2-3; D is possibly TRBD2 (6 bases). The V end was cut by 8 bases, the J end by 5 bases, with 20 bases between. Germline CDR1 reads MNHEY; CDR2 reads SMNVEV (reference sequence). The CDR3 spans 15 residues.

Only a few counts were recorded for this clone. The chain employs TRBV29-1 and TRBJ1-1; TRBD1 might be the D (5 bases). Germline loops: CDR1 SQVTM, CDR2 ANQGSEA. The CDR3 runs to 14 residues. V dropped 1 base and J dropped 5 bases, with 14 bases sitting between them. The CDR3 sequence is CSVEGSDSVTEAFF. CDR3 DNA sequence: TGCAGCGTTGAAGGGTCCGACAGTGTTACTGAAGCTTTCTTT.

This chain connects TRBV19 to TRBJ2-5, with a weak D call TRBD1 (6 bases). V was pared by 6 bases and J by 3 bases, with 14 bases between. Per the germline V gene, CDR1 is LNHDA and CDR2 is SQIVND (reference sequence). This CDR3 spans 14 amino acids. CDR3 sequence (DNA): TGTGCCAGTAGGAGGGGACATCTTGAAGAGACCCAGTACTTC. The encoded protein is CASRRGHLEETQYF.

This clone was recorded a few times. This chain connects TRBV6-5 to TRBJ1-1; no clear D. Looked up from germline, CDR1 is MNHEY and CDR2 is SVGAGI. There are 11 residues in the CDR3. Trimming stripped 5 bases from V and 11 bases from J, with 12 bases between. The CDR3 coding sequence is TGTGCCAGCAGTAATACAGATGCGGCTTTCTTT. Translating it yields CASSNTDAAFF.

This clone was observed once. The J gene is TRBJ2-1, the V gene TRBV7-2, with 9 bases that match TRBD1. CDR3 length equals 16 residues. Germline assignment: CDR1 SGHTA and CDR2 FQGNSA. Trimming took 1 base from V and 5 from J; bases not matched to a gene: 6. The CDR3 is CASSLVGQGTDNEQFF. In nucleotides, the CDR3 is TGTGCCAGCAGCTTAGTGGGACAGGGTACGGACAATGAGCAGTTCTTC.

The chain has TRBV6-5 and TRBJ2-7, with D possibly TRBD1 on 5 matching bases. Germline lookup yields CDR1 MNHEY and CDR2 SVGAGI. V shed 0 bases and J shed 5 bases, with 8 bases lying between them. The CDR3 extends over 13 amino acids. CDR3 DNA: TGTGCCAGCAGTTACTCGGGCAGGGACGAGCAGTACTTC. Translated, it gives CASSYSGRDEQYF.

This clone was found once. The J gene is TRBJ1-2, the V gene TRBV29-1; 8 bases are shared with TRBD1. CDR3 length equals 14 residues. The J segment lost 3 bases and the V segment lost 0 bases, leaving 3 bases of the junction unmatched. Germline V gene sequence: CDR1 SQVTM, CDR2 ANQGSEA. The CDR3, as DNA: TGCAGCGTTGAAGATCAGGGGGCCGACTATGGCTACACCTTC. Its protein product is CSVEDQGADYGYTF.

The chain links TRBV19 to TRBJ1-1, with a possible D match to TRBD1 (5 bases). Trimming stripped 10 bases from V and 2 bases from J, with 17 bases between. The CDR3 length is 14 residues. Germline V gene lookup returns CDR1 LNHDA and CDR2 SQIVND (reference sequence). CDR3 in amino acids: CATKSGGFNTEAFF. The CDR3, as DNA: TGTGCCACTAAATCTGGGGGGTTTAACACTGAAGCTTTCTTT.

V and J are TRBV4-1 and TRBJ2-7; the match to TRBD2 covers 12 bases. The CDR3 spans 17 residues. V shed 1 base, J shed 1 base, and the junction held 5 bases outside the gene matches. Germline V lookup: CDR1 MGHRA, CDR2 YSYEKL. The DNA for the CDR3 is TGCGCCAGCAGCCAAGGACTAGCGGGGGTAACTTCCTACGAGCAGTACTTC. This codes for CASSQGLAGVTSYEQYF.

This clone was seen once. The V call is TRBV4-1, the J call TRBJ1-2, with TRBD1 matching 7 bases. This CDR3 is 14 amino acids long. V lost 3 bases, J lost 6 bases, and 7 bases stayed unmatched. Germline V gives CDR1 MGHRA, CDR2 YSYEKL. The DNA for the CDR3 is TGCGCCAGCAGCCAGGAGACAGGGAGCGATGGCTACACCTTC. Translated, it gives CASSQETGSDGYTF.

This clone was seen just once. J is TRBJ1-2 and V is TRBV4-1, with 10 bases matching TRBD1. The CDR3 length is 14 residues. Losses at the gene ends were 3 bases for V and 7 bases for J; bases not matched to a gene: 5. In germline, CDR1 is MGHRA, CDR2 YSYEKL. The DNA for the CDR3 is TGCGCCAGCAGCCACGCGGACAGGGGGGCTGGCTACACCTTC. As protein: CASSHADRGAGYTF.

CDR3 in DNA: TGTGCCAGCAGCGTAATGACAGGGGACTATGGCTACACCTTC. Its translation is CASSVMTGDYGYTF. J is TRBJ1-2 and V is TRBV7-8; 8 positions match TRBD1. V shed 5 bases and J 3 bases; nucleotides not matched to a gene: 5. This CDR3 has 14 amino acids. The germline CDR1 and CDR2 sequences are SGHVS and FQNEAQ.

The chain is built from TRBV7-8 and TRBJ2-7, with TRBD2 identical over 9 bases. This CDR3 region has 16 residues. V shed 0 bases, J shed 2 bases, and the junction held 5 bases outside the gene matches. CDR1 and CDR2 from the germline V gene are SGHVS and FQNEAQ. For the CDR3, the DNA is TGTGCCAGCAGCTTAGCGGGGACTAGCACCACCTACGAGCAGTACTTC. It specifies CASSLAGTSTTYEQYF.

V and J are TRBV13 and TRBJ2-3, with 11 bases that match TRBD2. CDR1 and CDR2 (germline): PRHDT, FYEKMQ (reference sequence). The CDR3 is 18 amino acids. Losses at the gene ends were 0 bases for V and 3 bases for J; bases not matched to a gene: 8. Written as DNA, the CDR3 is TGTGCCAGCAGCTTAGGGGGTAGCGGGGGGGCCTTAACAGATACGCAGTATTTT. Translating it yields CASSLGGSGGALTDTQYF.

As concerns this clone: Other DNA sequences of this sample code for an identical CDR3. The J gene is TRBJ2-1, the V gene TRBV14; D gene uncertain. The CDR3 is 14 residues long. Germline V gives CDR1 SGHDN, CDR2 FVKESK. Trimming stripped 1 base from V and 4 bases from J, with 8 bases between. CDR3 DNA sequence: TGTGCCAGCAGCCAAGTATCTGCGTACAATGAGCAGTTCTTC. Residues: CASSQVSAYNEQFF.

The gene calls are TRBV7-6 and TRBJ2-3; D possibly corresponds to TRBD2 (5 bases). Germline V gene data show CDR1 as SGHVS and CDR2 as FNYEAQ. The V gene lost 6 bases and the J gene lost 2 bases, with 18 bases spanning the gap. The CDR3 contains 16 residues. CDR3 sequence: CASSLSAGENTDTQYF. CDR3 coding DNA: TGTGCCAGCAGTCTCTCGGCGGGTGAGAACACAGATACGCAGTATTTT.

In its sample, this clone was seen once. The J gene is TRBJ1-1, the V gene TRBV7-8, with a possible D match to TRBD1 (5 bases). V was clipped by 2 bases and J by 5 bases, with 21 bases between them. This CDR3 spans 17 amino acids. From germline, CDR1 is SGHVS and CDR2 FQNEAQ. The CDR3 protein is CASSLFSLGGGGTEAFF. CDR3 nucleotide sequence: TGTGCCAGCAGCTTATTTTCTTTGGGTGGGGGAGGAACTGAAGCTTTCTTT.

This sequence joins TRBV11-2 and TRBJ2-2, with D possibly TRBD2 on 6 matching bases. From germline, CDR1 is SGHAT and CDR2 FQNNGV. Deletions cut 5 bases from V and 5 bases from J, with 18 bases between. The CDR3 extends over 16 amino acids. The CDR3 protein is CASSAVVAVFTGELFF. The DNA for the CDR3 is TGTGCCAGCAGCGCGGTCGTAGCGGTATTTACCGGGGAGCTGTTTTTT.

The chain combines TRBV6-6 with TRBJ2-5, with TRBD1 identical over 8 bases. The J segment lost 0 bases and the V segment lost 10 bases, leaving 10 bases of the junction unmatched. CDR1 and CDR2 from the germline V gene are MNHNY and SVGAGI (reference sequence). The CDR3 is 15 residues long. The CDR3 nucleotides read TGTGCCATAGCCGACAGGGGATTGTACCAAGAGACCCAGTACTTC. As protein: CAIADRGLYQETQYF.

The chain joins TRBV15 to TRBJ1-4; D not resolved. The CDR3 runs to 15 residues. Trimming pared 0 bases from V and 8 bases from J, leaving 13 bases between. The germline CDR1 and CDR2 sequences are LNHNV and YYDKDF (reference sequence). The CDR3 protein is CATSRDPEIEEKLFF. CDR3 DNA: TGTGCCACCAGCAGAGATCCGGAGATTGAAGAAAAACTGTTTTTT.

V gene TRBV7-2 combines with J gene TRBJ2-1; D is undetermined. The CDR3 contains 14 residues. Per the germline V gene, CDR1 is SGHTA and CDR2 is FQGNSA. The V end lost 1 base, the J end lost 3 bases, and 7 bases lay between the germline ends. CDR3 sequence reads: CASSLELNYNEQFF. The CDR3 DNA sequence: TGTGCCAGCAGCTTAGAGCTGAACTACAATGAGCAGTTCTTC.

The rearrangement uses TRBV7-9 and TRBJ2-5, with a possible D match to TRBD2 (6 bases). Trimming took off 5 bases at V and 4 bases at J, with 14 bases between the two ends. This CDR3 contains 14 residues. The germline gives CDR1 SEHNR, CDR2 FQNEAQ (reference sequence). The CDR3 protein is CASSPTAGRETQYF. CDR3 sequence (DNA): TGTGCCAGCAGCCCGACGGCGGGGCGAGAGACCCAGTACTTC. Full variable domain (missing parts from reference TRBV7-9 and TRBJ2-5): DTGVSQNPRHKITKRGQNVTFRCDPISEHNRLYWYRQTLGQGPEFLTYFQNEAQLEKSRLLSDRFSAERPKGSFSTLEIQRTEQGDSAMYLCASSPTAGRETQYFGPGTRLLVL.

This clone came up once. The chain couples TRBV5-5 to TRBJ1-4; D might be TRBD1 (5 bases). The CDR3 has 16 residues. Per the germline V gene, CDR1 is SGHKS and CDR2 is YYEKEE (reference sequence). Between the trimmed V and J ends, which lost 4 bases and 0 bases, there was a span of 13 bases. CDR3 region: CASSPGRGATNEKLFF. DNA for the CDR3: TGTGCCAGCAGCCCCGGGCGGGGGGCAACTAATGAAAAACTGTTTTTT.

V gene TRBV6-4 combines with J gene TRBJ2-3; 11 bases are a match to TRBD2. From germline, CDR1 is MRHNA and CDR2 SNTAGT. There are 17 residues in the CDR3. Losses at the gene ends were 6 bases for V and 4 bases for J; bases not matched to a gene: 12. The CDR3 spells CASSVSAGTSGSDTQYF. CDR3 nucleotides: TGTGCCAGCAGCGTATCGGCCGGGACTAGCGGCTCAGATACGCAGTATTTT.

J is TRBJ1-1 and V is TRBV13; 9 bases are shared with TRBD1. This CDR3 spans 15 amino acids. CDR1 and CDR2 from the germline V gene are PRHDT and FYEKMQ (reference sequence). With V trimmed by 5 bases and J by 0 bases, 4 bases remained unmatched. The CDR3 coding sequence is TGTGCCAGCAGCGAGGGACAGGGTGTGAACACTGAAGCTTTCTTT. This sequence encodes CASSEGQGVNTEAFF. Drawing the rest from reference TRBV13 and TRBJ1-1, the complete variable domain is AAGVIQSPRHLIKEKRETATLKCYPIPRHDTVYWYQQGPGQDPQFLISFYEKMQSDKGSIPDRFSAQQFSDYHSELNMSSLELGDSALYFCASSEGQGVNTEAFFGQGTRLTVV.